Sequencing of this TCR beta chain was carried out in a study of shared clonotypes between healthy human individuals (dated by TCRdb to 2018 to 2021). Regarding the study in general: The cohort included a few men and a couple of women between 18 and 49 years of age. To estimate repertoire size and how much clonotypes are shared between individuals, the study performed deep sequencing of blood TCR repertoires from a handful of healthy adults. Between about 0.9 and 8.9 billion PBMCs per donor were obtained by leukapheresis. Different laboratories and diverse techniques were used to prepare libraries and sequence TCR repertoires, to increase sequencing depth and limit assay-specific biases. For each donor, CD4 naive and CD4 memory were each run on three plates, CD8 naive on two plates, and CD8 memory on one plate. Paper-wide results and their limitations: Pairwise subsampling led to the expectation that sequencing depth would affect the degree of clonotype sharing among donors. Incomplete sequencing was indicated by rarefaction of sorted-subset datasets, despite the large sequencing depth. The genetic and exposure-history diversity represented was limited by the small number of donors. Higher generation probabilities were observed for clonotypes shared by all four sorted-subset donors than for non-shared clonotypes. Sampling was limited to blood, and TCR repertoires in tissue likely differ from TCR repertoires in blood. Naive subsets generally had larger estimated clonotype richness than memory subsets did. Sharing across several donors was observed for about 5% of naive CD4, over 3% of naive CD8, roughly 2.4% of memory CD4, and 0.4% of memory CD8 clonotypes.

Donors were healthy HIV-negative adults with no recently reported acute infections or vaccinations. Every donor was a Caucasian adult living in Nashville, Tennessee, USA. CD4+ T cells were enriched by magnetic negative selection; naive cells were then positively selected on CD45RA, and the negative fraction formed the memory subset. Blood was obtained by leukapheresis, after which PBMCs were separated by Ficoll-Histopaque density gradient centrifugation and cryopreserved in liquid nitrogen vapor phase. Purity and quantity of every magnetically sorted T cell population were checked by analytical flow cytometry. Genomic DNA was isolated from each sorted fraction and quantified by UV absorbance on a Nanodrop 2000c. Using the deep immunoSEQ assay, multiplex PCR amplified TCR CDR3 regions from genomic DNA. Genomic DNA extracted from each cell subset was distributed evenly over all wells of several immunoSEQ 96-well plates, and each plate served as one replicate. For sorted subsets, about 0.2 ug genomic DNA, equal to some 28,000 T cell genomes, was loaded into each replicate PCR. Purified libraries were quantified with a Qubit 3.0 fluorometer, sized on a Bioanalyzer 2100, and re-quantified with the KAPA Library Quantification kit. Each immunoSEQ 96-well plate was sequenced on its own single-read 150-cycle Illumina NextSeq 550 flow cell. In the source study's methods: Because the immunoSEQ output included only junctional sequences and no quality scores, the filtering could not be the same as the filtering used for full-length reads. Sequences were annotated with PyIR, a Python wrapper for IgBLAST v1.9, using IMGT germline references to assign V/J genes and CDR3. Any read was removed if the V/J assignment was weak (E-value above 1e-6), the CDR3 was missing, or the read contained stop codons, out-of-frame junctions, or ambiguous translated residues. V3J clonotypes were defined as sequences sharing an identical inferred V gene, J gene, and CDR3 amino acid sequence. The percentage overlap between two repertoires was calculated by dividing the number of shared unique clonotypes by the size of the smaller repertoire. Richness of each repertoire was evaluated using RTK rarefaction, the Chao1 estimator, and Recon v2.1 estimates of unobserved clonotypes. OLGA was used to compute generation probabilities for all TCRbeta clonotypes that the gDNA method yielded from several donors. Drawn from immuneACCESS, this table holds only the in-frame rearrangements with V and J called that TCRdb kept. Clones are partly lost; checked studies trace under half to an unresolved V gene and leave the rest unexplained. The D gene and trimming were derived from the DNA, and the V and J assignments and clone size from that table. The table for this sample lists 2,500,000 or so clones; 90% to 95% of them were counted only once. Over 0.12% of the sample is held by the ten biggest clonotypes.

In the case of this clone: Which antigen it targets is not known. No much larger clone exists at a distance of one base, and base qualities are not known.

The sequence was collected from a man between 18 and 35 years old in good health. Material: naive CD4+ T cells sorted from blood. The cell subset or site tag for this specimen amounts to: CD45RA+ positively selected.

Here is the DNA: TGCGCCAGCAGCTTGGGGACCATAGTGACAGAGACCCAGTACTTC. The resulting protein is CASSLGTIVTETQYF. The rearranged segments are TRBV5-1 and TRBJ2-5; the D segment cannot be called with confidence. V is pared back by 0 bases and J by 4 bases, with 13 bases lying between the germline termini. The CDR1 and CDR2 encoded by the germline V gene are SGHRS and YFSETQ. There are 15 amino acids in the CDR3, from cysteine to phenylalanine inclusive. Only CDR3 DNA is held: 45 bases, read in frame from base 1.